This entry lists 4 T cell receptor beta chains sequenced from one sample in a study of shared clonotypes between healthy human individuals (dated by TCRdb to 2020 to 2021). The method behind the library was the immunoSEQ multiplex PCR assay. Held by TCRdb, this immuneACCESS table contains in-frame sequences only and omits some clones. Under half of the omission traces to an unresolved V gene where checked; the cause of the rest is unknown. In all, the sample holds approximately 1.5 million clones, and approximately 98.5% of those were seen once. Of the sample, roughly 0.35% is held by the ten largest clones. Sequencing input: naive CD4+ T cells sorted from blood. The cell subset or site label here, explained by the study, means: CD45RA+ positively selected. Receptors were obtained from a man younger than 40 in good health.

The chain joins TRBV25-1 to TRBJ1-4; D is ambiguous. The V and J ends lost 2 bases and 4 bases respectively, with 5 bases between them. Germline CDR1 is MGHDK and CDR2 is SYGVNS. The CDR3 has 13 amino acids. CDR3 nucleotide sequence: TGTGCCAGCAGTGAACAGATTAATGAAAAACTGTTTTTT. It translates to CASSEQINEKLFF.

The V and J genes are TRBV6-6 and TRBJ2-7; D perhaps matches TRBD2 (6 bases). Deletions cut 6 bases from V and 4 bases from J, with 13 bases between. There are 13 residues in the CDR3. Germline V gene data show CDR1 as MNHNY and CDR2 as SVGAGI (reference sequence). CDR3 protein: CASRKGLNYEQYF. CDR3 sequence (DNA): TGTGCCAGCAGAAAGGGACTGAATTACGAGCAGTACTTC.

The rearrangement joins TRBV13 to TRBJ1-5, with 8 bases matching TRBD1. This CDR3 is built from 16 residues. Germline CDR1 PRHDT, CDR2 FYEKMQ (reference sequence). Trimming at V came to 0 bases and at J to 0 bases, leaving 1 base not matched to a gene. The CDR3 sequence: CASSLGQGDSNQPQHF. CDR3 DNA sequence: TGTGCCAGCAGCTTAGGACAGGGGGATAGCAATCAGCCCCAGCATTTT.

The chain couples TRBV5-1 to TRBJ1-2, with 8 bases fitting TRBD1. The CDR3 totals 14 residues. The germline V gene has CDR1 SGHRS and CDR2 YFSETQ. The V gene end was trimmed by 1 base and the J gene end by 8 bases; junction bases not matched to a gene: 7. The CDR3 DNA reads TGCGCCAGCAGCTTGACCAGGACAGGGAACGGCTACACCTTC. Residues: CASSLTRTGNGYTF.